Each of the 21 T cell receptor beta chains below was sequenced from the same sample in a study of blood T cell repertoires in COVID-19. Generated by immunoSEQ multiplex PCR, the TCRdb table keeps only in-frame clones and is missing some. The table lists over 90,000 clones, roughly 85% of them singletons. The sample comprised peripheral blood. The receptors stem from a man aged 45-65 years in a cohort sampled during active COVID-19.

This clone was seen more than once but under ten times. V and J are TRBV6-1 and TRBJ1-5; a possible D gene is TRBD1 (5 bases). The CDR3 extends over 16 amino acids. The V gene lost 1 base and the J gene lost 2 bases, with 12 bases spanning the gap. CDR1 and CDR2 (germline): MNHNS, SASEGT. The CDR3 reads CASSEDRTMGNQPQHF. CDR3 DNA sequence: TGTGCCAGCAGTGAAGATAGGACAATGGGCAATCAGCCCCAGCATTTT.

J is TRBJ2-3 and V is TRBV7-2; the D gene is possibly TRBD2 (7 bases). The V end lost 4 bases, the J end lost 1 base, and 12 bases lay between the germline ends. CDR1 is SGHTA and CDR2 is FQGNSA in the germline V gene. This CDR3 comprises 15 residues. CDR3 sequence (DNA): TGTGCCAGCAGCTATGGGGGGGCCCGCACAGATACGCAGTATTTT. Translated, it gives CASSYGGARTDTQYF.

This clone has a handful of counts. V usage is TRBV6-5 and J usage is TRBJ2-2; D is perhaps TRBD2 (5 bases). The V end was cut by 6 bases, the J end by 1 base, with 12 bases between. Germline CDR1 reads MNHEY; CDR2 reads SVGAGI. The length of the CDR3 is 15 residues. CDR3 sequence: CASRGTSVNTGELFF. CDR3 nucleotides: TGTGCCAGCAGGGGCACTAGTGTGAACACCGGGGAGCTGTTTTTT.

The genes are TRBV18 and TRBJ1-4; D remains unclear. The CDR3 sequence is 14 residues long. The V end was cut by 2 bases, the J end by 5 bases, with 9 bases between. Germline V lookup: CDR1 KGHSH, CDR2 LQKENI. CDR3 sequence reads: CASSPRTGNEKLFF. Written as DNA, the CDR3 is TGTGCCAGCTCACCAAGGACGGGGAATGAAAAACTGTTTTTT.

The rearrangement joins TRBV9 to TRBJ1-1, with 8 bases aligning to TRBD1. The CDR3 spans 15 residues. V was pared by 4 bases and J by 1 base, with 6 bases of the junction left unmatched. Germline loops: CDR1 SGDLS, CDR2 YYNGEE. CDR3 amino acids: CASSPEGQANTEAFF. CDR3 DNA: TGTGCCAGCAGCCCAGAGGGACAGGCGAACACTGAAGCTTTCTTT.

This sequence joins TRBV7-3 and TRBJ2-2, with 7 bases identical to TRBD2. The CDR3 loop spans 15 amino acids. V lost 4 bases and J lost 1; bases outside the gene matches: 3. Germline-derived CDR1 and CDR2 are SGHTA and FQGTGA. The CDR3: CASSSKRGNTGELFF. Written as DNA, the CDR3 is TGTGCCAGCAGCTCGAAGCGGGGGAACACCGGGGAGCTGTTTTTT.

The genes are TRBV24-1 and TRBJ2-6; TRBD1 matches at 10 bases. The V gene's germline CDR1 is KGHDR and CDR2 SFDVKD. CDR3 length: 18 residues. Trimming at V came to 6 bases and at J to 0 bases, leaving 7 bases not matched to a gene. The CDR3 loop reads CATSTRTGGSSGANVLTF. In nucleotides, the CDR3 is TGTGCCACCAGTACTAGGACAGGGGGGAGCTCTGGGGCCAACGTCCTGACTTTC.

The V and J genes are TRBV4-1 and TRBJ2-2, with D possibly being TRBD1 (5 bases). The CDR3 is 16 amino acids. In germline, CDR1 is MGHRA, CDR2 YSYEKL. The V end was cut by 0 bases, the J end by 4 bases, with 12 bases between. The CDR3 here is CASSQEQVLSTGELFF. The CDR3 nucleotides are TGCGCCAGCAGCCAAGAACAGGTCCTCAGCACCGGGGAGCTGTTTTTT.

This clone was observed once. The rearrangement uses TRBV9 and TRBJ2-1; 15 bases match TRBD2. CDR1 and CDR2 (germline): SGDLS, YYNGEE. J lost 7 bases, V lost 0 bases, and 2 bases had no gene match. This CDR3 has 16 amino acids. CDR3 amino acids: CASSVGTSGGENEQFF. CDR3 coding DNA: TGTGCCAGCAGCGTAGGGACTAGCGGGGGGGAGAATGAGCAGTTCTTC.

The rearrangement uses TRBV5-1 and TRBJ1-1, with 7 bases aligning to TRBD1. The V gene end was trimmed by 4 bases and the J gene end by 7 bases; junction bases not matched to a gene: 7. Germline CDR1 reads SGHRS; CDR2 reads YFSETQ. The CDR3 totals 13 residues. The CDR3 loop reads CASSLAGGHEAFF. The CDR3 coding sequence is TGCGCCAGCAGCCTGGCAGGGGGTCATGAAGCTTTCTTT.

The rearrangement joins TRBV7-8 to TRBJ2-4, with D maybe TRBD1 (6 bases). Trimming took off 5 bases at V and 1 base at J, with 18 bases between the two ends. The germline gives CDR1 SGHVS, CDR2 FQNEAQ. There are 17 residues in the CDR3. CDR3 protein: CASSPQGSSTAKNIQYF. The CDR3 nucleotides read TGTGCCAGCAGCCCCCAGGGGAGTTCGACGGCCAAAAACATTCAGTACTTC.

The CDR3 here is CASSLAAAPGTGSANYGYTF. CDR3 DNA: TGTGCCAGCAGCTTAGCGGCCGCCCCCGGGACAGGGTCTGCTAACTATGGCTACACCTTC. The chain joins TRBV7-8 to TRBJ1-2; 9 nucleotides align to TRBD1. The V segment lost 0 bases and the J segment 0 bases; nucleotides outside the gene matches: 14. The germline gives CDR1 SGHVS, CDR2 FQNEAQ. This CDR3 is 20 amino acids long.

V usage is TRBV5-6 and J usage is TRBJ1-6, with D uncertain. Germline V gene data show CDR1 as SGHDT and CDR2 as YYEEEE. V gave up 3 bases and J gave up 10 bases, with 8 bases separating them. The CDR3 length is 12 residues. This chain's CDR3 is CASSWAGSPLHF. CDR3 DNA sequence: TGTGCCAGCAGCTGGGCCGGATCACCCCTCCACTTT.

For the CDR3, the DNA is TGCGCCAGCAGCTTGCTGCAGAATGAAAAACTGTTTTTT. Translation: CASSLLQNEKLFF. The chain combines TRBV5-1 with TRBJ1-4; D remains ambiguous. The germline V and J ends were trimmed by 1 base and 5 bases, with 6 bases remaining between them. Per the germline V gene, CDR1 is SGHRS and CDR2 is YFSETQ. The CDR3 contains 13 residues.

This chain uses TRBV28 with TRBJ2-7, with TRBD1 identical over 8 bases. Trimming cost V 6 bases and J 2 bases; bases outside gene matches: 3. Germline-derived CDR1 and CDR2 are MDHEN and SYDVKM. This CDR3 is built from 13 residues. The DNA of the CDR3 is TGTGCCAGCAGCCTGACAGGGGCCTACGAGCAGTACGTC. Translation gives CASSLTGAYEQYV.

This sequence joins TRBV24-1 and TRBJ1-4; D remains ambiguous. Trimming took 3 bases from V and 5 from J, leaving 3 bases between them. Germline V gene data show CDR1 as KGHDR and CDR2 as SFDVKD. This CDR3 contains 12 residues. CDR3 protein: CATSDVNEKLFF. Written as DNA, the CDR3 is TGTGCCACCAGTGATGTAAATGAAAAACTGTTTTTT.

This chain connects TRBV12-5 to TRBJ1-2; D ambiguous. CDR3 length equals 13 residues. The germline CDR1 and CDR2 sequences are LGHNT and FRNRAP. Trimming removed 8 bases from V and 6 bases from J, with 16 bases in between. The CDR3 coding sequence is TGTGCTAGTACCCCACGGGAGGAGGATGGCTACACCTTC. It codes for CASTPREEDGYTF.

The rearrangement uses TRBV7-6 and TRBJ2-2; 8 nucleotides line up with TRBD2. CDR1 is SGHVS and CDR2 is FNYEAQ in the germline V gene. This CDR3 contains 18 residues. V was clipped by 2 bases and J by 2 bases; unmatched bases: 10. The CDR3 nucleotides are TGTGCCAGCAGCTTAAGACTTTTCGGGGGGGCAAACACCGGGGAGCTGTTTTTT. It is translated as CASSLRLFGGANTGELFF.

This clone was observed a single time. The gene calls are TRBV6-6 and TRBJ2-5; TRBD2 aligns across 8 bases. This CDR3 has 15 amino acids. The germline V gene encodes CDR1 MNHNY and CDR2 SVGAGI (reference sequence). V lost 2 bases and J lost 3; bases outside the gene matches: 5. In DNA, the CDR3 is TGTGCCAGCAGTTACGCGGGGGGAGTAAAAGAGACCCAGTACTTC. Residues: CASSYAGGVKETQYF.

This clone was recorded only once. The J gene is TRBJ2-2, the V gene TRBV3-1 (or the pseudogene TRBV3-2); weak D call: TRBD2 (5 bases). The CDR3 loop spans 15 amino acids. V lost 1 base and J lost 1, with 7 bases in between. CDR1 is LGHDT and CDR2 is YNNKEL in the germline V gene (reference sequence). DNA of the CDR3: TGTGCCAGCAGCCAAGGACTACTGAACACCGGGGAGCTGTTTTTT. Protein product: CASSQGLLNTGELFF.

The chain joins TRBV5-1 to TRBJ2-5, with 14 bases identical to TRBD2. V dropped 3 bases and J dropped 0; count of bases not matched to a gene: 10. CDR3 length: 19 residues. Germline V gene lookup returns CDR1 SGHRS and CDR2 YFSETQ. The CDR3 here is CASSSTSGGALWDQETQYF. CDR3 DNA sequence: TGCGCCAGCAGCTCGACTAGCGGGGGGGCCTTATGGGACCAAGAGACCCAGTACTTC.